Below, one T cell receptor (beta chain) is given with its context. The data were obtained in a study of blood T cell repertoires in COVID-19. Profiling relied on immunoSEQ multiplex PCR, and the TCRdb table lists in-frame clones only, not all of them. The data show 30,000 to 35,000 clones, roughly four fifths seen once. J gave up 9 bases and V 1 base, and 9 bases lay outside the gene matches. The CDR3 totals 16 residues. Germline V gene data show CDR1 as LNHNV and CDR2 as YYDKDF (reference sequence). The sample was peripheral blood. The chain has TRBV15 and TRBJ1-6; 7 bases match TRBD1. The receptor was isolated from a man aged 50-60 years with acute or convalescent COVID-19. The CDR3 coding sequence is TGTGCCACCAGCAGAGGAGGGGACAGTGGAAGTTCACCCCTCCACTTT. This translates into CATSRGGDSGSSPLHF.